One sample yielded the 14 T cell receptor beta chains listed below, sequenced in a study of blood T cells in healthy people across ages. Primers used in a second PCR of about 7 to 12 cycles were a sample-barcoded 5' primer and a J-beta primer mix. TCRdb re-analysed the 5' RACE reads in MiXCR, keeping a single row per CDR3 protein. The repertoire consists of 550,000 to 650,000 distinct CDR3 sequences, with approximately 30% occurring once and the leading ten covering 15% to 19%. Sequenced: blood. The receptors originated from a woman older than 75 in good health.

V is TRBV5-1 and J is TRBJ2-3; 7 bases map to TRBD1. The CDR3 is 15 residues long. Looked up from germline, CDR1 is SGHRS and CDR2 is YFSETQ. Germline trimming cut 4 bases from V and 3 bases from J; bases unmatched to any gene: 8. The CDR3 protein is CASSTYDRDTDTQYF. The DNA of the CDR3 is TGCGCCAGCAGCACCTACGACAGGGATACAGATACGCAGTATTTT. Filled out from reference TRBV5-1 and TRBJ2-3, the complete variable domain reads KAGVTQTPRYLIKTRGQQVTLSCSPISGHRSVSWYQQTPGQGLQFLFEYFSETQRNKGNFPGRFSGRQFSNSRSEMNVSTLELGDSALYLCASSTYDRDTDTQYFGPGTRLTVL.

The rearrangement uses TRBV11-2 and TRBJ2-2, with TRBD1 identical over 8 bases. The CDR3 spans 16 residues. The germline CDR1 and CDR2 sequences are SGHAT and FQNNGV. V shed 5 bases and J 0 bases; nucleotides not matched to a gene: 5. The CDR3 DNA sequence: TGTGCCAGCAGCCGGAACAGGGGGTCGAACACCGGGGAGCTGTTTTTT. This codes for CASSRNRGSNTGELFF.

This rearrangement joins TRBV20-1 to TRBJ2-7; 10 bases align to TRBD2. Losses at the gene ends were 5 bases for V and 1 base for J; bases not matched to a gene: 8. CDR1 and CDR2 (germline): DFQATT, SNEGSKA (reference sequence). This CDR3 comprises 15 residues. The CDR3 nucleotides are TGCAGTGCTGCACCGGGACTAGCGATTTCCTACGAGCAGTACTTC. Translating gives CSAAPGLAISYEQYF.

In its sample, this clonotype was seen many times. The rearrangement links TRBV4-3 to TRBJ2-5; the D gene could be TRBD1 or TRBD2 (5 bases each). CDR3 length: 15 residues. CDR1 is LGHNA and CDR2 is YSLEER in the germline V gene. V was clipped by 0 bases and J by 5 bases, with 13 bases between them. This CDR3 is CASSQDFRAGETQYF. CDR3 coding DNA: TGCGCCAGCAGCCAAGATTTCAGGGCGGGTGAGACCCAGTACTTC.

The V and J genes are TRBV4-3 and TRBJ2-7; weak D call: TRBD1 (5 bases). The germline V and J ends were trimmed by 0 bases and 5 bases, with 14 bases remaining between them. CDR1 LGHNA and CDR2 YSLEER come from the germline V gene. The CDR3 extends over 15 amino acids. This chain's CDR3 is CASSQDIPPGNEQYF. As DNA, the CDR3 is TGCGCCAGCAGCCAAGATATACCCCCAGGGAACGAGCAGTACTTC.

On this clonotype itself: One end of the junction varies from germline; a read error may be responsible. CDR3 DNA: TGCGCCAGCGGCTTGGACTACGGCCCTAACAATGAGCAGTTCTTC. The encoded protein is CASGLDYGPNNEQFF. The V gene is TRBV5-1, the J gene TRBJ2-1, with a weak D call TRBD2 (6 bases). This CDR3 has 15 amino acids. CDR1 is SGHRS, CDR2 YFSETQ, per germline.

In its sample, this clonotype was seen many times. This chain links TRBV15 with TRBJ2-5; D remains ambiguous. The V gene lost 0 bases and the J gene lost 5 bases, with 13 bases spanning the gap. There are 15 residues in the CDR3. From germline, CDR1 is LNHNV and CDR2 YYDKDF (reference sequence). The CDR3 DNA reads TGTGCCACCAGCAGAGATTTTATGGATACGGAGACCCAGTACTTC. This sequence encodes CATSRDFMDTETQYF.

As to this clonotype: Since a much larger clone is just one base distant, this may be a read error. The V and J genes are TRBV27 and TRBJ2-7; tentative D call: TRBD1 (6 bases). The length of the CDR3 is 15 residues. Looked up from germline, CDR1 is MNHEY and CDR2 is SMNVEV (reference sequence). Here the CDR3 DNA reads TGTGCCAGCAGTTCTCGGACAGCCAACTCCTACGGGCAGTACTTC. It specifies CASSSRTANSYGQYF.

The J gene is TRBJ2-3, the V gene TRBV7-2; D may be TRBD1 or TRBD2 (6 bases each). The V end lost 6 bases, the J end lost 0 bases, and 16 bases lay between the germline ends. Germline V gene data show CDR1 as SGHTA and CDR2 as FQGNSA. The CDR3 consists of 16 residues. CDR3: CASRGRGGTSTDTQYF. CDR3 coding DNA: TGTGCCAGCAGGGGGCGAGGGGGGACAAGCACAGATACGCAGTATTTT.

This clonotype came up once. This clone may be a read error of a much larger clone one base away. As DNA, the CDR3 is TGTGCCATCAGGGTCGGCAGGGATCAAGAAGAGCAGTACTTC. Translated: CAIRVGRDQEEQYF. The chain joins TRBV10-3 to TRBJ2-7; a possible D gene is TRBD1 (5 bases). Germline V gene sequence: CDR1 ENHRY, CDR2 SYGVKD. The CDR3 is 14 residues long. Trimming removed 6 bases at V and 7 bases at J, with 19 bases between.

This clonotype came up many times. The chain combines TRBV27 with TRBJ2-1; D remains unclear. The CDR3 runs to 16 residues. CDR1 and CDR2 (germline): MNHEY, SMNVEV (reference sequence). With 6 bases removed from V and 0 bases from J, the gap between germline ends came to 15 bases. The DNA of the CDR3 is TGTGCCAGCAGACGGAGAGGTACGAGCTCCTACAATGAGCAGTTCTTC. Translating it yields CASRRRGTSSYNEQFF.

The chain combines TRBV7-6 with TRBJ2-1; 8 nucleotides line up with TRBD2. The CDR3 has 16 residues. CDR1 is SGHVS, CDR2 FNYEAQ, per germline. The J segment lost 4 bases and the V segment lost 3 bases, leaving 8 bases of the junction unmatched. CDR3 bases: TGTGCCAGCAGCTTCCGGGGTAGCGGGACATACAATGAGCAGTTCTTC. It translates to CASSFRGSGTYNEQFF.

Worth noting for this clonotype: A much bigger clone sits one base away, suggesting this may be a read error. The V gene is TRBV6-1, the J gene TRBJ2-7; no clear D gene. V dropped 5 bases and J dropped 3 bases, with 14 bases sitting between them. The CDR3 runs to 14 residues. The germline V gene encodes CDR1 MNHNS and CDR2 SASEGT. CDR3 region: CASSRAGDHYEQYF. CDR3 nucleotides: TGTGCCAGCAGTAGGGCAGGAGACCACTACGAGCAGTACTTC.

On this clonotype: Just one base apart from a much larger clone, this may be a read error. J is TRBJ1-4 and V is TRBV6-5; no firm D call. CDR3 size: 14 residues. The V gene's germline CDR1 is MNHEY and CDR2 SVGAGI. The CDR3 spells CASSFGETNGKLFF. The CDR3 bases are TGTGCCAGCAGTTTTGGGGAAACTAATGGAAAACTGTTTTTT.